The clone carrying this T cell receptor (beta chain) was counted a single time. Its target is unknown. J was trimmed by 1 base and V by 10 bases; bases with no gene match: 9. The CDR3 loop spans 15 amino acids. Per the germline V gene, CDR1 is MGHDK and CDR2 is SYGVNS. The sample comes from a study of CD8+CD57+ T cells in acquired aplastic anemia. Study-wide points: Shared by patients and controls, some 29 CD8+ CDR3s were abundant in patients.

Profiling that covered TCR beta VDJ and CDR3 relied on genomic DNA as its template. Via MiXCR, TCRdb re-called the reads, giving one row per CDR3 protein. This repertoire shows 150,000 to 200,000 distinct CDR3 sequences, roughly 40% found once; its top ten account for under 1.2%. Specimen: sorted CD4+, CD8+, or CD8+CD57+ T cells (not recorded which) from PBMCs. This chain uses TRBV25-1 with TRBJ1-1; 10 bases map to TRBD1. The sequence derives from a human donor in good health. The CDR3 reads CAIITGQGTNTEAFF. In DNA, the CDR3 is TGTGCCATCATTACGGGACAGGGGACGAACACTGAAGCTTTCTTT. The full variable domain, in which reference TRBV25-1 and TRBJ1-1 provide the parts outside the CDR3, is EADIYQTPRYLVIGTGKKITLECSQTMGHDKMYWYQQDPGMELHLIHYSYGVNSTEKGDLSSESTVSRIRTEHFPLTLESARPSHTSQYLCAIITGQGTNTEAFFGQGTRLTVV.